The sequence of this TCR beta chain was determined in a study of blood T cell repertoires in COVID-19 (TCRdb year 2020). For the wider study: Samples covering the acute and convalescent phases of COVID-19 were provided by collaborators in the United States, Italy and Spain. The material from the prospective study consisted of cDNA or gDNA derived from T cells, B-cell-depleted T cells, or PBMCs. The dataset comprised deeply sampled blood TCRbeta repertoires from subjects exposed to, actively infected with, or recovered from COVID-19. The repertoires were made available in a free public database intended to serve as a resource for research on the immune response to SARS-CoV-2. Samples came from the ongoing ImmuneRACE study (first 160 participants) plus 1,254 subjects from 6 global collaborators. Sample metadata almost always included a de-identified subject ID, COVID-19 status, age in years and sex. Where available, HLA class I and class II types were taken from metadata supplied by the sample provider and were not determined by assay-based typing. Overall study results and their limits: The quantity of clinical and demographic metadata differed by source and by participant and was supplied without curation.

TCRbeta CDR3 regions were amplified from genomic DNA by means of the immunoSEQ Assay, a bias-controlled multiplex PCR. In the authors' own workflow: Within the assay, amplification of reference gene primers was used to estimate how many nucleated cells each sample contained. To quantify the absolute abundance of each unique TCRbeta CDR3 rearrangement, sequence reads were collapsed and filtered. For each sample, productive Simpson clonality was calculated as the square root of Simpson's diversity index over productive rearrangements. TCRdb's version of the immuneACCESS table is confined to in-frame rearrangements and falls short of the full clone set. An unresolved V gene accounts for under half of the shortfall where checked; the remainder is of unknown origin. The DNA was the basis for D and trimming; V, J and clone size are from that table. This sample holds roughly 230,000 clones; 75% to 85% were observed only once. The ten top clones hold around 6.8% of the sample.

From cysteine to phenylalanine, the CDR3 is 16 amino acids long. Of all the DNA, just the CDR3 is kept, 48 bases in frame from base 1. CDR1 and CDR2, per the germline V gene, are KGHDR and SFDVKD. Relative to germline, V is missing 6 bases and J is missing 4 bases, with 8 bases of the junction outside any gene match. Whole blood was collected in K2EDTA tubes by collaborating institutions according to the institutions' own protocols. For TCRbeta analysis, collaborator samples were shipped as frozen whole blood, as isolated PBMCs, or as DNA extracted from either sample type. As regards this clone: Which antigen it targets is not known. Nothing much larger sits one base from this clone, and base qualities are not available.

The rearranged segments are TRBV24-1 and TRBJ2-2, with 9 bases in between that match TRBD1. This TCR came from a woman aged 45 to 65 with acute or convalescent COVID-19. Sequenced sample: peripheral blood. The base sequence is TGTGCCACCAGTCGGACCGGGACAGGGAGCACCGGGGAGCTGTTTTTT. Translated, it gives CATSRTGTGSTGELFF.